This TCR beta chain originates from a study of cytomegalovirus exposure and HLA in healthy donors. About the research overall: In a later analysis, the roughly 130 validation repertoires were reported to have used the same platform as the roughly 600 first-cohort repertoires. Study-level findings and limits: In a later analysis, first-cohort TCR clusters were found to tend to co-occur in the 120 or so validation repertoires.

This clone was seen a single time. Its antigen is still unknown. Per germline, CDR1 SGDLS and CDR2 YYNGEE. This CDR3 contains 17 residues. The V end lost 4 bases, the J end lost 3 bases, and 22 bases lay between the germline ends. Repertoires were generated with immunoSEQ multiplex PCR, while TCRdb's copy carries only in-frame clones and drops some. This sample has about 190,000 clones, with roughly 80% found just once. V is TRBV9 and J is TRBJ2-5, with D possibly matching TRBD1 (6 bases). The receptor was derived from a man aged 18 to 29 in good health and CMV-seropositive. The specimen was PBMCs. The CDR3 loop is CASSPYPYRVDKETQYF. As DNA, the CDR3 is TGTGCCAGCAGCCCCTACCCCTACAGGGTGGATAAAGAGACCCAGTACTTC.